These 30 T cell receptor beta chains came from one sample sequenced in a study of cytomegalovirus exposure and HLA in healthy donors. The primer mix had 60 Vbeta and 13 Jbeta primers. Assay: immunoSEQ multiplex PCR; the TCRdb copy retains only in-frame clones and omits some. The table includes 120,000 or so clones, 65% to 90% detected once. Sequencing was carried out using PBMCs. All receptors come from a man aged 30 to 45 in good health and CMV-seronegative.

This rearrangement joins TRBV28 to TRBJ2-3; the match to TRBD2 covers 9 bases. Germline V gene lookup returns CDR1 MDHEN and CDR2 SYDVKM. Losses at the gene ends were 2 bases for V and 2 bases for J; bases not matched to a gene: 2. The CDR3 totals 15 residues. The CDR3: CASSLAGGHTDTQYF. CDR3 nucleotide sequence: TGTGCCAGCAGTTTAGCGGGGGGGCACACAGATACGCAGTATTTT. Full variable domain (remainder filled in from reference TRBV28 and TRBJ2-3): DVKVTQSSRYLVKRTGEKVFLECVQDMDHENMFWYRQDPGLGLRLIYFSYDVKMKEKGDIPEGYSVSREKKERFSLILESASTNQTSMYLCASSLAGGHTDTQYFGPGTRLTVL.

CDR3 residues: CASTSQGSHSPLHF. The CDR3 coding sequence is TGTGCCAGCACATCACAGGGGTCACATTCACCCCTCCACTTT. V is TRBV2 and J is TRBJ1-6; 7 nucleotides align to TRBD1. The CDR3 has 14 amino acids. V dropped 7 bases and J dropped 8; count of bases not matched to a gene: 8. Germline V CDR1 and CDR2: SNHLY, FYNNEI.

V is TRBV4-2 and J is TRBJ2-2, with 10 bases fitting TRBD1. Germline V lookup: CDR1 LGHNA, CDR2 YNFKEQ. The ends lost 3 bases at V and 5 bases at J; junction bases unmatched: 6. The CDR3 is 16 residues long. The CDR3 here is CASSHSGTGVTGELFF. Written as DNA, the CDR3 is TGTGCCAGCAGCCATTCCGGGACAGGGGTGACCGGGGAGCTGTTTTTT.

This clone was recorded once. The CDR3 nucleotides are TGTGCCAGCAGCTTAGGAGGGCTCGGCACTGAAGCTTTCTTT. The encoded protein is CASSLGGLGTEAFF. The chain employs TRBV7-8 and TRBJ1-1; D not certain. Trimming pared 1 base from V and 4 bases from J, leaving 10 bases between. Per the germline V gene, CDR1 is SGHVS and CDR2 is FQNEAQ. The CDR3 loop spans 14 amino acids.

J is TRBJ2-3 and V is TRBV11-2, with D possibly being TRBD1 (6 bases). Germline CDR1 reads SGHAT; CDR2 reads FQNNGV. The CDR3 spans 13 residues. The V end was cut by 5 bases, the J end by 8 bases, with 14 bases between. CDR3 region: CASSPGTRGTQYF. Written as DNA, the CDR3 is TGTGCCAGCAGCCCGGGGACAAGGGGTACGCAGTATTTT.

This sequence joins TRBV11-2 and TRBJ2-3, with 9 bases aligning to TRBD2. J lost 3 bases, V lost 1 base, and 2 bases had no gene match. The length of the CDR3 is 15 residues. Germline values: CDR1 SGHAT, CDR2 FQNNGV. The CDR3 coding sequence is TGTGCCAGCAGCTTAGGCGGGGGGGCTACAGATACGCAGTATTTT. As protein: CASSLGGGATDTQYF.

A remark on this clone: The germline gene is not matched at one end of the junction; a read error may be the cause. This rearrangement joins TRBV5-4 to TRBJ2-6; D might be TRBD1 (5 bases). The CDR3 is 15 residues long. The V gene's germline CDR1 is SGHNT and CDR2 YYREEE (reference sequence). The CDR3 loop is CASSLEGKKANGLTF. The CDR3 DNA reads as TGTGCCAGCAGCTTGGAGGGGAAAAAGGCCAACGGCCTGACTTTC.

This clone was observed a handful of times. This sequence joins TRBV25-1 and TRBJ2-2; 8 bases line up with TRBD1. This CDR3 comprises 14 residues. The germline gives CDR1 MGHDK, CDR2 SYGVNS. V dropped 3 bases and J dropped 3; count of bases not matched to a gene: 0. CDR3 coding DNA: TGTGCCAGCAGTGAGGACAGGGACACCGGGGAGCTGTTTTTT. This encodes CASSEDRDTGELFF.

The chain couples TRBV19 to TRBJ1-4; D is undetermined. Trimming removed 3 bases at V and 10 bases at J, with 15 bases between. Germline V CDR1 and CDR2: LNHDA, SQIVND (reference sequence). The CDR3 sequence is 14 residues long. The CDR3 region has the DNA TGTGCCAGTAGTATGAATCGTCAGGAATCAAAACTGTTTTTT. This sequence encodes CASSMNRQESKLFF.

The V call is TRBV2, the J call TRBJ2-5; 11 bases fit TRBD1. The CDR3 covers 16 residues. From germline, CDR1 is SNHLY and CDR2 FYNNEI. V was pared by 1 base and J by 4 bases, with 5 bases of the junction left unmatched. DNA for the CDR3: TGTGCCAGCAGTGAAGGGGGACAGGGGGTGAGAGAGACCCAGTACTTC. Translated, it gives CASSEGGQGVRETQYF.

The gene calls are TRBV6-5 and TRBJ2-7; 13 bases map to TRBD2. V dropped 2 bases and J dropped 4; count of bases not matched to a gene: 5. CDR3 length equals 16 residues. The germline CDR1 and CDR2 sequences are MNHEY and SVGAGI. CDR3: CASSYRTSGGSYEQYF. The CDR3 DNA is TGTGCCAGCAGTTACAGGACTAGCGGGGGATCTTACGAGCAGTACTTC.

This sequence joins TRBV9 and TRBJ2-3, with 13 bases matching TRBD2. V was pared by 2 bases and J by 6 bases, with 9 bases of the junction left unmatched. The CDR3 covers 17 residues. Germline V CDR1 and CDR2: SGDLS, YYNGEE. The DNA for the CDR3 is TGTGCCAGCAGCGTGTTAGAAGGGACTAGCGGGGTGGATACGCAGTATTTT. Its protein product is CASSVLEGTSGVDTQYF.

The CDR3 reads CATEGLALSNYGYTF. The DNA of the CDR3 is TGTGCCACCGAGGGATTGGCTCTATCTAACTATGGCTACACCTTC. The genes are TRBV11-2 and TRBJ1-2; no firm D call. This CDR3 is built from 15 residues. Germline values: CDR1 SGHAT, CDR2 FQNNGV. Trimming removed 10 bases at V and 0 bases at J, with 18 bases between.

This clone was seen once. The chain couples TRBV9 to TRBJ1-2; the match to TRBD1 covers 11 bases. V lost 6 bases, J lost 6 bases, and 4 bases stayed unmatched. The CDR3 is 13 amino acids. The germline gives CDR1 SGDLS, CDR2 YYNGEE. The CDR3 DNA reads TGTGCCAGCAACTCGGGACAGGGGGATGGCTACACCTTC. This codes for CASNSGQGDGYTF.

This clone came up a few times. A read error may produce the germline difference seen at one junction end. The genes are TRBV7-9 and TRBJ1-3; TRBD1 matches at 7 bases. Germline assignment: CDR1 SEHNR and CDR2 FQNEAQ (reference sequence). The CDR3 is 16 residues long. The DNA for the CDR3 is TGTTCCAGCAGCTTAGCGGGACAGTACTCTGGAAACGCCATATATTTT. Its translation: CSSSLAGQYSGNAIYF.

The J gene is TRBJ2-7, the V gene TRBV5-6; possibly TRBD2 for D (5 bases). Germline assignment: CDR1 SGHDT and CDR2 YYEEEE. CDR3 length equals 16 residues. The V end lost 2 bases, the J end lost 3 bases, and 18 bases lay between the germline ends. The CDR3 nucleotides read TGTGCCAGCAGCTTTTACCTAGCCGTTTCATTCTACGAGCAGTACTTC. It codes for CASSFYLAVSFYEQYF.

This CDR3 is CASSLGTGPSYEQYF. DNA of the CDR3: TGCGCCAGCAGCTTAGGTACAGGGCCCTCCTACGAGCAGTACTTC. The rearrangement joins TRBV5-1 to TRBJ2-7, with D tentatively TRBD1 (6 bases). Germline values: CDR1 SGHRS, CDR2 YFSETQ. Trimming took 2 bases from V and 0 from J, leaving 12 bases between them. The CDR3 contains 15 residues. Drawing the rest from reference TRBV5-1 and TRBJ2-7, the complete variable domain is KAGVTQTPRYLIKTRGQQVTLSCSPISGHRSVSWYQQTPGQGLQFLFEYFSETQRNKGNFPGRFSGRQFSNSRSEMNVSTLELGDSALYLCASSLGTGPSYEQYFGPGTRLTVT.

The chain couples TRBV18 to TRBJ2-3, with D possibly being TRBD1 (5 bases). The germline V gene encodes CDR1 KGHSH and CDR2 LQKENI. Trimming removed 0 bases from V and 2 bases from J, with 12 bases in between. The CDR3 contains 16 residues. CDR3 nucleotide sequence: TGTGCCAGCTCACCACCAGTCCAGGGCCCCACAGATACGCAGTATTTT. As protein: CASSPPVQGPTDTQYF.

The V call is TRBV27, the J call TRBJ2-1, with 9 bases aligning to TRBD2. In germline, CDR1 is MNHEY, CDR2 SMNVEV (reference sequence). This CDR3 region has 16 residues. The junction had 8 bases not matched to a gene; V was cut back by 0 bases and J by 8 bases. CDR3 protein: CASSLSGGGAEDEQFF. CDR3 sequence (DNA): TGTGCCAGCAGTTTATCGGGCGGGGGGGCCGAAGATGAGCAGTTCTTC.

The V and J genes are TRBV2 and TRBJ2-5, with 15 bases matching TRBD2. The CDR3 sequence is 23 residues long. V gave up 8 bases and J gave up 2 bases; unmatched junction bases: 27. CDR1 and CDR2 from the germline V gene are SNHLY and FYNNEI. The CDR3: CASWQGALNGTSGGWSLQETQYF. The DNA of the CDR3 is TGTGCCAGCTGGCAGGGGGCCCTGAATGGGACTAGCGGGGGGTGGTCGCTTCAAGAGACCCAGTACTTC.

This chain's CDR3 is CATWGVALPQETQYF. Here the CDR3 DNA reads TGTGCCACCTGGGGGGTAGCGCTCCCTCAAGAGACCCAGTACTTC. The chain has TRBV10-3 and TRBJ2-5; tentatively, D is TRBD2 (6 bases). The germline V gene has CDR1 ENHRY and CDR2 SYGVKD. CDR3 length: 15 amino acids. V gave up 10 bases and J gave up 2 bases, with 20 bases separating them.

This clone was seen only a few times. The chain employs TRBV14 and TRBJ2-1, with a weak D call TRBD2 (5 bases). The germline CDR1 and CDR2 sequences are SGHDN and FVKESK. The CDR3 contains 14 residues. The V and J ends lost 0 bases and 7 bases respectively, with 10 bases between them. The CDR3, as DNA: TGTGCCAGCAGCCAAGATGCGGGTATGAATGAGCAGTTCTTC. It codes for CASSQDAGMNEQFF.

This chain joins TRBV7-6 and TRBJ2-7; 9 nucleotides agree with TRBD1. This CDR3 region has 13 residues. CDR1 SGHVS and CDR2 FNYEAQ come from the germline V gene. The V segment lost 6 bases and the J segment 9 bases; nucleotides outside the gene matches: 9. The CDR3 region has the DNA TGTGCCAGCAGTTTGGCGACAGGGGGAGGGCAGTACTTC. Encoded protein: CASSLATGGGQYF.

The CDR3 here is CASSVGVRGAETEAFF. In DNA form, the CDR3 reads TGTGCCAGCAGCGTAGGTGTCCGGGGGGCAGAAACTGAAGCTTTCTTT. This chain connects TRBV9 to TRBJ1-1; TRBD1 might be the D (6 bases). This CDR3 is 16 amino acids long. The germline V gene has CDR1 SGDLS and CDR2 YYNGEE. Trimming took off 0 bases at V and 5 bases at J, with 17 bases between the two ends. The whole variable domain, filled in from reference TRBV9 and TRBJ1-1, reads DSGVTQTPKHLITATGQRVTLRCSPRSGDLSVYWYQQSLDQGLQFLIQYYNGEERAKGNILERFSAQQFPDLHSELNLSSLELGDSALYFCASSVGVRGAETEAFFGQGTRLTVV.

This chain connects TRBV5-1 to TRBJ1-1; possibly TRBD1 for D (6 bases). Between the trimmed V and J ends, which lost 2 bases and 0 bases, there was a span of 11 bases. Germline V gives CDR1 SGHRS, CDR2 YFSETQ. The CDR3 has 15 residues. The CDR3, as DNA: TGCGCCAGCAGCTTCCTAACAGGGATGAACACTGAAGCTTTCTTT. Amino acid sequence: CASSFLTGMNTEAFF.

The chain employs TRBV19 and TRBJ2-4, with 10 bases that match TRBD2. Trimming at V came to 5 bases and at J to 15 bases, leaving 13 bases not matched to a gene. This CDR3 has 14 amino acids. Germline CDR1 and CDR2: LNHDA and SQIVND (reference sequence). This chain's CDR3 is CASSESGGAGSLYF. For the CDR3, the DNA is TGTGCCAGTAGTGAAAGCGGGGGGGCCGGGAGTCTGTACTTC.

The rearrangement links TRBV2 to TRBJ2-4, with D possibly matching TRBD2 (6 bases). Looked up from germline, CDR1 is SNHLY and CDR2 is FYNNEI. The CDR3 runs to 12 residues. With 3 bases removed from V and 6 bases from J, the gap between germline ends came to 6 bases. In DNA, the CDR3 is TGTGCCAGCAGTGAGGGGGGAAACATTCAGTACTTC. Residues: CASSEGGNIQYF.

This chain connects TRBV21-1 to TRBJ1-6; the D call in the table, TRBD1, was not verified against the DNA. TRBV21-1 is a pseudogene locus. The CDR3 loop spans 16 amino acids. CDR3 nucleotide sequence: TGTGCCAGCAGCAATTTAGGGGCAGTGAATAATTCACCCCTCCACTTT. As protein: CASSNLGAVNNSPLHF.

The table lists this clone with a few counts. The V gene is TRBV18, the J gene TRBJ2-7, with a tentative D call TRBD2 (5 bases). Trimming cost V 3 bases and J 0 bases, with 12 bases left between them. Germline V lookup: CDR1 KGHSH, CDR2 LQKENI. The CDR3 has 15 residues. The CDR3 sequence: CASSPREGSSYEQYF. As DNA, the CDR3 is TGTGCCAGCTCACCCAGAGAGGGTAGCTCCTACGAGCAGTACTTC. The whole variable domain, filled in from reference TRBV18 and TRBJ2-7, reads NAGVMQNPRHLVRRRGQEARLRCSPMKGHSHVYWYRQLPEEGLKFMVYLQKENIIDESGMPKERFSAEFPKEGPSILRIQQVVRGDSAAYFCASSPREGSSYEQYFGPGTRLTVT.

The chain joins TRBV6-5 to TRBJ2-7; TRBD1 matches at 7 bases. The CDR3 is 15 residues long. Germline-derived CDR1 and CDR2 are MNHEY and SVGAGI. Trimming at V came to 2 bases and at J to 6 bases, leaving 10 bases not matched to a gene. The CDR3 DNA reads TGTGCCAGCAGTTACATTGGGGAGACAGGGAGCGAGCAGTACTTC. It codes for CASSYIGETGSEQYF.